A single sample gave rise to the 6 T cell receptor beta chains below, sequenced in a study of T cell responses to AZD1222 COVID-19 vaccine. Libraries were prepared by immunoSEQ multiplex PCR; TCRdb keeps only in-frame clonotypes and omits some of them. The table has some 130,000 clones, just over 90% seen once. This specimen consisted of peripheral blood, obtained on day 0 of AZD1222 vaccination. These receptors were taken from an adult in good health.

The chain employs TRBV11-1 and TRBJ1-6; possible D gene TRBD1, 5 bases. Germline loops: CDR1 SGHAT, CDR2 FQDESV (reference sequence). Between the trimmed V and J ends, which lost 0 bases and 8 bases, there was a span of 20 bases. The CDR3 totals 18 residues. The CDR3 nucleotides read TGTGCCAGCAGCTTAGCCCCCGGGGGGAAAACGGGGCATTCACCCCTCCACTTT. Its protein product is CASSLAPGGKTGHSPLHF.

This chain uses TRBV7-9 with TRBJ1-4; 7 bases map to TRBD1. Trimming took 5 bases from V and 7 from J; bases not matched to a gene: 7. In germline, CDR1 is SEHNR, CDR2 FQNEAQ (reference sequence). The CDR3 sequence is 14 residues long. The CDR3 loop is CASSRSQGSEKLFF. The DNA of the CDR3 is TGTGCCAGCAGCCGATCACAGGGGAGTGAAAAACTGTTTTTT.

This chain connects TRBV6-1 to TRBJ1-4; D perhaps matches TRBD1 (5 bases). The CDR3 runs to 15 residues. Looked up from germline, CDR1 is MNHNS and CDR2 is SASEGT. With 2 bases removed from V and 0 bases from J, the gap between germline ends came to 7 bases. The CDR3 region is CASSEQGPTNEKLFF. The CDR3, as DNA: TGTGCCAGCAGTGAACAGGGCCCAACTAATGAAAAACTGTTTTTT.

This chain joins TRBV3-1 (or the pseudogene TRBV3-2) and TRBJ1-1; D call uncertain. In germline, CDR1 is LGHDT, CDR2 YNNKEL (reference sequence). V was trimmed by 3 bases and J by 7 bases, leaving 12 bases between them. CDR3 length equals 13 residues. In DNA, the CDR3 is TGTGCCAGCAGCCATCTTACAGCAAGTGAAGCTTTCTTT. Its translation is CASSHLTASEAFF.

The rearrangement links TRBV6-5 to TRBJ2-1; D possibly corresponds to TRBD2 (6 bases). V gave up 7 bases and J gave up 4 bases, with 14 bases separating them. The CDR3 is 14 amino acids. From germline, CDR1 is MNHEY and CDR2 SVGAGI. The CDR3 is CASNPLAIYNEQFF. The CDR3 DNA follows: TGTGCCAGCAACCCCCTAGCGATTTACAATGAGCAGTTCTTC.

V and J are TRBV4-1 and TRBJ1-5; the D is unclear. V was pared by 1 base and J by 5 bases, with 9 bases between. CDR3 size: 14 residues. CDR1 MGHRA and CDR2 YSYEKL come from the germline V gene. For the CDR3, the DNA is TGCGCCAGCAGCCAAGTCGCGGGAGATCAGCCCCAGCATTTT. This sequence encodes CASSQVAGDQPQHF.